This T cell receptor beta chain was found in a study of blood T cell repertoires in COVID-19. The CDR3 has 14 residues. The V gene end was trimmed by 4 bases and the J gene end by 9 bases; junction bases not matched to a gene: 7. Looked up from germline, CDR1 is SGDLS and CDR2 is YYNGEE. The protocol was immunoSEQ multiplex PCR, while the TCRdb copy is restricted to in-frame clones and leaves out a portion. Of around 87,000 clones listed, about 80% are singletons. The chain employs TRBV9 and TRBJ2-1, with 10 bases matching TRBD2. Sequencing was performed on peripheral blood. The TCR was taken from a human donor in a cohort sampled during active COVID-19. CDR3 residues: CASSTAGGPREQFF. CDR3 sequence (DNA): TGTGCCAGCAGCACAGCGGGGGGGCCTCGTGAGCAGTTCTTC. The full variable domain, its missing parts supplied by reference TRBV9 and TRBJ2-1, is DSGVTQTPKHLITATGQRVTLRCSPRSGDLSVYWYQQSLDQGLQFLIQYYNGEERAKGNILERFSAQQFPDLHSELNLSSLELGDSALYFCASSTAGGPREQFFGPGTRLTVL.